Listed below are T cell receptor beta chains from one sample, sequenced in a study of blood T cell repertoires in COVID-19. Using immunoSEQ multiplex PCR, the repertoire was profiled, and TCRdb retains in-frame clones only, with some absent. Here the sample spans 250,000 to 400,000 clones, around 87% being singletons. Material for sequencing was peripheral blood. Receptors originate from a man aged 50 to 60 with active or convalescent COVID-19. Both conserved end residues are part of each CDR3. A D gene is named only where the DNA matches it firmly. Only part of the rows carry a size: once, few, many, or a class if the clone is expanded.

NA,NA,TRBJ2-6,TRBV24-1,TGTGCCACCAGTGATCGCAACAGGGCCAACGTCCTGACTTTC,CATSDRNRANVLTF
TRBD2,few,TRBJ2-7,TRBV28,TGTGCCAGCAGTTTGGCGGGAGGGTCCTACGAGCAGTACTTC,CASSLAGGSYEQYF
NA,NA,TRBJ1-1,TRBV6-5,TGTGCCAGCAGTTATGGGGCCGGGACTCCGACTGGAGCTTTCTTT,CASSYGAGTPTGAFF
TRBD2,NA,TRBJ2-7,TRBV10-3,TGTGCCATCAGTGAGTCGGGACTAGAGAGCTCCTACGAGCAGTACTTC,CAISESGLESSYEQYF
NA,NA,TRBJ1-2,TRBV21-1,TGTGCCAGCAGCGGACAGGCTGATGTCCATTTGGACACCTTC,CASSGQADVHLDTF
NA,few,TRBJ2-3,TRBV27,TGTGCCAGCAGTGTGCAGTTCGGGGGTCTAGATACGCAGTATTTT,CASSVQFGGLDTQYF
NA,few,TRBJ2-2,TRBV3-1/TRBV3-2,TGTGCCAGCAGCTGGGACAAGGGTAACACCGGGGAGCTGTTTTTT,CASSWDKGNTGELFF
NA,NA,TRBJ1-1,TRBV4-2,TGTGCCAGCAGCCAAGAAGCATGGCAAACAGGAGCTGAAGCTTTCTTT,CASSQEAWQTGAEAFF
TRBD1,NA,TRBJ1-2,TRBV20-1,TGCAGTGCTAGTGGACAGGGGGAGCCTAACTATGGCTACACCTTC,CSASGQGEPNYGYTF
NA,once,TRBJ1-6,TRBV6-1,TGTGCCAGCAGTGACGCTCCCAACCGGGCCCTCCACTTT,CASSDAPNRALHF
NA,NA,TRBJ1-1,TRBV15,TGTGCCACCAGCAGAGCGGGAGTGGGGCCGGGGACTGAAGCTTTCTTT,CATSRAGVGPGTEAFF
TRBD1,NA,TRBJ1-2,TRBV6-5,TGTGCCAGCAGTTACTCGGGGACAGGGGGCGGCTACACCTTC,CASSYSGTGGGYTF
NA,NA,TRBJ2-3,TRBV5-1,TGCGCCAGCAGCTGGGAGGGGGTGACAGATACGCAGTATTTT,CASSWEGVTDTQYF
TRBD1,NA,TRBJ1-4,TRBV18,TGTGCCAGCTCCCTGACCGGGGGACAGGCGGGTGAAAAACTGTTTTTT,CASSLTGGQAGEKLFF
TRBD2,NA,TRBJ2-3,TRBV15,TGTGCCACCAGCAGAGATACTAGCGCTAGCACAGATACGCAGTATTTT,CATSRDTSASTDTQYF
TRBD1,NA,TRBJ1-1,TRBV5-1,TGCGCCAGCAGCTTGGCGGCAGGGGGCGCCGGCACTGAAGCTTTCTTT,CASSLAAGGAGTEAFF
TRBD1,NA,TRBJ1-1,TRBV7-9,TGTGCCAGCAGCTTAGTAAGGACCCAAGGTCGCAGGGGGACTGAAGCTTTCTTT,CASSLVRTQGRRGTEAFF
NA,once,TRBJ1-2,TRBV6-1,TGTGCCAGCAGTGAAACCTACCCTAACTATGGCTACACCTTC,CASSETYPNYGYTF
NA,once,TRBJ2-3,TRBV9,TGTGCCAGCAGCGTAGCGCCCCAGGGATTTAGCACAGATACGCAGTATTTT,CASSVAPQGFSTDTQYF
TRBD1,NA,TRBJ1-4,TRBV11-2,TGTGCCAGCAGGGATCGCAGGGGGCACGGTGAAAAACTGTTTTTT,CASRDRRGHGEKLFF
NA,NA,TRBJ1-2,TRBV30,TGTGCCTGGAGTGGGGGAGCCAACTATGGCTACACCTTC,CAWSGGANYGYTF
TRBD1,NA,TRBJ1-5,TRBV6-4,TGTGCCAGCAGTGACTCGGCCGGGACAGCTCTTAATCAGCCCCAGCATTTT,CASSDSAGTALNQPQHF
NA,NA,TRBJ2-5,TRBV6-5,TGTGCCAGCAAGAGGGAGACCCAGTACTTC,CASKRETQYF
TRBD1,NA,TRBJ1-1,TRBV11-3,TGTGCCAGCAGCTTTTCGACAGGGGGACGAGCTTTCTTT,CASSFSTGGRAFF
TRBD2,once,TRBJ2-7,TRBV6-2/TRBV6-3,TGTGCCAGCAGTTACGGCGGGACTAGCGGATCCTCCTACGAGCAGTACTTC,CASSYGGTSGSSYEQYF
NA,NA,TRBJ1-2,TRBV2,TGTGCCAGCAGTGAGTGGGGGGGCTATGGCTACACCTTC,CASSEWGGYGYTF
NA,few,TRBJ1-3,TRBV10-3,TGTGCCATCAGAGCGATCACACGCTCTGGAAACACCATATATTTT,CAIRAITRSGNTIYF
NA,NA,TRBJ2-7,TRBV4-1,TGCGCCAGCAGCCAAGTCCAGTACTACGAGCAGTACTTC,CASSQVQYYEQYF
TRBD1,NA,TRBJ1-4,TRBV7-9,TGTGCCAGCAGCCCCCGGACAGGGGGTGGAGGTGAAAAACTGTTTTTT,CASSPRTGGGGEKLFF
NA,NA,TRBJ1-6,TRBV21-1,TGTGCCAGCAGCAAAAAAAAAGCAGGGGTTTCACCCCTCCACTTT,CASSKKKAGVSPLHF
TRBD1,NA,TRBJ1-1,TRBV19,TGTGCCAGTAGTGAGGGACAGTTTATCACTGAAGCTTTCTTT,CASSEGQFITEAFF
NA,NA,TRBJ2-7,TRBV5-1,TGCGCCAGCAGCTTAGAGAGGCGGAGCGGGACAAGCTCCTACGAGCAGTACTTC,CASSLERRSGTSSYEQYF
NA,NA,TRBJ2-3,TRBV7-2,TGTGCCAGCAGCTTAGTAGGTAGCGTCTCAGATACGCAGTATTTT,CASSLVGSVSDTQYF
TRBD1,NA,TRBJ1-4,TRBV6-1,TGTGCCAGCAGTGTCAACAGACAGGGGCGTCGTGGTGAAAAACTGTTTTTT,CASSVNRQGRRGEKLFF
NA,NA,TRBJ2-1,TRBV10-3,TGTGCCATCAGCGGCACAGGGTATCCTGAGCAGTTCTTC,CAISGTGYPEQFF
NA,NA,TRBJ2-2,TRBV19,TGTGCCAGTAGTATCTCAGGTCGTGGCACCGGGGAGCTGTTTTTT,CASSISGRGTGELFF
TRBD1,NA,TRBJ2-7,TRBV30,TGTGCCTGGGCCGGGACAGTGGGACCCTACGAGCAGTACTTC,CAWAGTVGPYEQYF
NA,NA,TRBJ2-7,TRBV6-2/TRBV6-3,TGTGCCAGCAGTTACTTGGGACATTACGAGCAGTACTTC,CASSYLGHYEQYF
TRBD1,NA,TRBJ2-1,TRBV12-3/TRBV12-4,TGTGCCAGCAGTTTATATCTGGGACAGCAAGAGTTCTTC,CASSLYLGQQEFF
NA,NA,TRBJ1-5,TRBV21-1,TGTGCCAGCAGGACCCAGGGAAAGGGTGGCCAGCCCCAGCATTTT,CASRTQGKGGQPQHF
TRBD2,few,TRBJ2-7,TRBV2,TGTGCCAGCAGATTAGCGGGAGGGTTCCCCGAGCAGTACTTC,CASRLAGGFPEQYF
NA,NA,TRBJ1-1,TRBV6-4,TGTGCCAGCAGCGGGGAAGAGAACACTGAAGCTTTCTTT,CASSGEENTEAFF
TRBD1,NA,TRBJ1-2,TRBV7-9,TGTGCCAGCAGCTTAGGGGCAGGGGGGATCGGCTACACCTTC,CASSLGAGGIGYTF
TRBD1,NA,TRBJ1-1,TRBV6-2/TRBV6-3,TGTGCCAGCAGTCGTCCGACCCAATACAGGGGGCGTACTGAAGCTTTCTTT,CASSRPTQYRGRTEAFF
NA,NA,TRBJ2-7,TRBV7-9,TGTGCCAGCAGCCGGGACTTCACTTTTGCCTACGAGCAGTACTTC,CASSRDFTFAYEQYF
TRBD1,few,TRBJ2-7,TRBV28,TGTGCCAGCAAAGGAGGGACAGGGCCCTACGAGCAGTACTTC,CASKGGTGPYEQYF
NA,NA,TRBJ2-2,TRBV7-8,TGTGCCAGCAGCTTCGAAACAGGGTGGAGGTCCGGGGAGCTGTTTTTT,CASSFETGWRSGELFF
NA,NA,TRBJ2-5,TRBV5-6,TGTGCCAGCAGCTTTGGGGCAGGGGAGACCCAGTACTTC,CASSFGAGETQYF
NA,NA,TRBJ1-2,TRBV7-3,TGTGCCAGCAGCCCCGGGACAACAGCCGGTGGCTACACCTTC,CASSPGTTAGGYTF
NA,NA,TRBJ2-1,TRBV6-5,TGTGCCAGCAGTTTAAACGCAGGGGCCGCGACCGGCGTCTTC,CASSLNAGAATGVF
TRBD1,NA,TRBJ1-1,TRBV19,TGTGCCAGTAGTCCCCGACAGGGGGCAGTCACTGAAGCTTTCTTT,CASSPRQGAVTEAFF
TRBD1,NA,TRBJ2-2,TRBV5-4,TGTGCCAGCAGCAGACAGGGCACCACCGGGGAGCTGTTTTTT,CASSRQGTTGELFF
TRBD1,NA,TRBJ2-7,TRBV27,TGTGCCAGCAGTTCCTGGTCCGGGACAGGGAGCTCCTACGAGCAGTACTTC,CASSSWSGTGSSYEQYF